This TCR beta chain was sequenced during a study of T cell repertoires in cytomegalovirus infection. Study background: In public TCR beta signatures, there were indications of both CMV infection and matching HLA type.

Findings of the study overall: Dominant in the ex vivo response were TCR beta clonotypes restricted by HLA-C and specific for CMV.

CDR1 is ENHRY, CDR2 SYGVKD, per germline. V lost 4 bases and J lost 3, with 15 bases in between. The CDR3 loop spans 15 amino acids. This clonotype was seen many times. The antigen is not known. TCRdb called the reads again in MiXCR, with one record for every CDR3 protein. The sample includes about 110,000 distinct CDR3 sequences, about 30% of them seen just once. Sequencing was performed on CD8+ T cells from cultured PBMCs, taken from culture after CMV antigen stimulation. This sequence originates from a human donor in good health (CMV status not recorded). Some clones in this sample may be carry-over from other donors' samples. V and J are TRBV10-3 and TRBJ1-1; D may be TRBD1 (5 bases). CDR3 region: CAISALKGLDTEAFF. CDR3 sequence (DNA): TGTGCCATCAGTGCCCTGAAGGGGTTGGACACTGAAGCTTTCTTT.